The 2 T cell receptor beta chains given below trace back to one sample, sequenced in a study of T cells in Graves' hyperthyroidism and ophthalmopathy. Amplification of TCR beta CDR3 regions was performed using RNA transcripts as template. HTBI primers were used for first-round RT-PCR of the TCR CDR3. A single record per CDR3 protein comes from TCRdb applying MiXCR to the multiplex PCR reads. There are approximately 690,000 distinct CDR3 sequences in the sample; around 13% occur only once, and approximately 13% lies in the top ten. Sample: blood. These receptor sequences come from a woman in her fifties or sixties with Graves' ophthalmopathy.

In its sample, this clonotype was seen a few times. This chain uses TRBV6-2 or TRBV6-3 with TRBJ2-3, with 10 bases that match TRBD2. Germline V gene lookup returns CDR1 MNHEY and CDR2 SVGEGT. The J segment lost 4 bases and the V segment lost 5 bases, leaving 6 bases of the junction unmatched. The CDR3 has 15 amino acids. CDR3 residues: CASSMLAGAADTQYF. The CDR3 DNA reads TGTGCCAGCAGTATGCTAGCGGGAGCCGCAGATACGCAGTATTTT.

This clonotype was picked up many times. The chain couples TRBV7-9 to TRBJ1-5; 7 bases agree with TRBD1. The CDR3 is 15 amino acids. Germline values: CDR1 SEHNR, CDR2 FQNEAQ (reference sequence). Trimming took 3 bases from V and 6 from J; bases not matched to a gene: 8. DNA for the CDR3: TGTGCCAGCAGCTTGAACACAGGGGTGGGTCAGCCCCAGCATTTT. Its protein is CASSLNTGVGQPQHF.